The sequence of this TCR beta chain was determined in a study of breast tumors, draining lymph nodes, adjacent tissues. The lymph nodes were axillary draining lymph nodes from breast cancer patients. Trimming removed 5 bases at V and 1 base at J, with 12 bases between. Germline-derived CDR1 and CDR2 are SGHTA and FQGTGA. The CDR3 is made up of 15 amino acids. TCRdb called the multiplex PCR reads again in MiXCR, with one record for every CDR3 protein. The repertoire holds about 110,000 distinct CDR3 sequences, with less than 40% as singletons. This clonotype was recorded at least ten times. Sequencing was done on a sample of axillary lymph node tissue. V and J are TRBV7-3 and TRBJ1-5; D is perhaps TRBD1 (6 bases). This TCR derives from a female donor with breast cancer. Some clones in this sample may be carry-over from other donors' samples. The CDR3 sequence is CASSLTGGSNQPQHF. For the CDR3, the DNA is TGTGCCAGCAGCCTCACTGGGGGCAGCAATCAGCCCCAGCATTTT.